The source of this T cell receptor beta chain is a study of shared T cell receptors in the human thymus. The method was immunoSEQ multiplex PCR; TCRdb's version includes in-frame clones alone and lacks a portion of them. The sample lists hundreds of thousands of clones; approximately 87% were seen once. This CDR3 has 14 residues. The ends were cut back, 4 bases at V and 2 bases at J, with 10 bases in the middle. Germline values: CDR1 MGHRA, CDR2 YSYEKL. The sample was also reused in another study, on human thymus T cells. That report adds: Donors consisted of healthy Finnish infants (having corrective surgery for congenital heart defects). Resections from corrective heart surgery provided thymus tissue. There appeared to be biased usage of V and J genes in thymic and blood repertoires. Related research described strongly overlapping thymic repertoires in unrelated people.

The chain recombines TRBV4-1 with TRBJ2-3, with D possibly TRBD1 on 6 matching bases. The receptor was isolated from a boy younger than two with a congenital heart defect. Source material: thymocytes. The CDR3 is CASSPQGFTDTQYF. The CDR3 nucleotides are TGCGCCAGCAGCCCGCAGGGGTTCACAGATACGCAGTATTTT.